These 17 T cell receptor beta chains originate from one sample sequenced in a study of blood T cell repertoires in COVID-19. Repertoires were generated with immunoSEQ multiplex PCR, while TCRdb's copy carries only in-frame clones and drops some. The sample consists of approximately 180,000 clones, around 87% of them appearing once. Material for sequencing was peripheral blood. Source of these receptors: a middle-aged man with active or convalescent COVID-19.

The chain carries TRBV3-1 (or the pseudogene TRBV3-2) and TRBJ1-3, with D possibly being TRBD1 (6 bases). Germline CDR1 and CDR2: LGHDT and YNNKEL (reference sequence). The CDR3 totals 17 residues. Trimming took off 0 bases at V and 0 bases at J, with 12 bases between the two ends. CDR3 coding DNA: TGTGCCAGCAGCCAAGAAGGTGGGGGACACTCTGGAAACACCATATATTTT. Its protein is CASSQEGGGHSGNTIYF.

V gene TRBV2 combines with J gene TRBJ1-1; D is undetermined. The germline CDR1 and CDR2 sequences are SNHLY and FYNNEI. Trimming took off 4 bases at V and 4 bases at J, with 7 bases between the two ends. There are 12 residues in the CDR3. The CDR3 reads CASSVTSTEAFF. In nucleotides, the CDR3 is TGTGCCAGCAGTGTTACATCCACTGAAGCTTTCTTT.

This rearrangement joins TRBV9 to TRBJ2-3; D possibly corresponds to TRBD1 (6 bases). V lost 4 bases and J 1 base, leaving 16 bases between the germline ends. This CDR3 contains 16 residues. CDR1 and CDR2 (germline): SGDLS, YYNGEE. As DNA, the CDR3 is TGTGCCAGCAGCCCTACCTACAGGACAGGCACAGATACGCAGTATTTT. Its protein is CASSPTYRTGTDTQYF.

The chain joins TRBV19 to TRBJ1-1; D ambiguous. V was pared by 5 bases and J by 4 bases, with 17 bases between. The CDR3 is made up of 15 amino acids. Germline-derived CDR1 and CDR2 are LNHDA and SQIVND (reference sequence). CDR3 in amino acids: CASSFNTAAGTEAFF. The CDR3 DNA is TGTGCCAGTAGTTTCAACACCGCCGCGGGCACTGAAGCTTTCTTT.

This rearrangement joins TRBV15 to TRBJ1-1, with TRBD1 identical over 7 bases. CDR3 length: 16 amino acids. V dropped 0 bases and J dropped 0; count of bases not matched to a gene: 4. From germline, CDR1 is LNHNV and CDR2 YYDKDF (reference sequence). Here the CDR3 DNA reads TGTGCCACCAGCAGAGACCCGGGACAGTTGAACACTGAAGCTTTCTTT. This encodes CATSRDPGQLNTEAFF.

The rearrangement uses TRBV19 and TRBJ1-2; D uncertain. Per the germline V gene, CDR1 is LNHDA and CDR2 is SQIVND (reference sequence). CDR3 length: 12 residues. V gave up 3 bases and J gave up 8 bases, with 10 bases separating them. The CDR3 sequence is CASSMQGRGYTF. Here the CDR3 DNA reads TGTGCCAGTAGTATGCAAGGGAGGGGCTACACCTTC.

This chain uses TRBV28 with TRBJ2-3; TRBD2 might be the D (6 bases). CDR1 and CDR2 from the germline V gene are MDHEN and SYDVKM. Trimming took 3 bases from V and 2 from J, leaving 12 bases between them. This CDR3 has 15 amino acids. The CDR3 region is CASSFRETLTDTQYF. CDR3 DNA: TGTGCCAGCAGTTTCCGGGAGACCCTCACAGATACGCAGTATTTT.

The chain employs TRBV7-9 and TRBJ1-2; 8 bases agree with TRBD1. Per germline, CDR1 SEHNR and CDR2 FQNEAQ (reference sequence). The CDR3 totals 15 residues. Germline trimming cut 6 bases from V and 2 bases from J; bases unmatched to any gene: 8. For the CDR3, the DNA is TGTGCCAGCAGACCCAGGACAGGGTTAAACTATGGCTACACCTTC. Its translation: CASRPRTGLNYGYTF. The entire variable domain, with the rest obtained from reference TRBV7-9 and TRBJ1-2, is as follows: DTGVSQNPRHKITKRGQNVTFRCDPISEHNRLYWYRQTLGQGPEFLTYFQNEAQLEKSRLLSDRFSAERPKGSFSTLEIQRTEQGDSAMYLCASRPRTGLNYGYTFGSGTRLTVV.

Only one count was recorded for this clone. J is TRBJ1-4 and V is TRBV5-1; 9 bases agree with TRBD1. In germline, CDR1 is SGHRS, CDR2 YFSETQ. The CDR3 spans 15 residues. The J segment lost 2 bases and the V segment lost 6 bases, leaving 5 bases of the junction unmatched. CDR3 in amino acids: CASKQGAGTNEKLFF. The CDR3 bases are TGCGCCAGCAAACAGGGGGCAGGCACTAATGAAAAACTGTTTTTT.

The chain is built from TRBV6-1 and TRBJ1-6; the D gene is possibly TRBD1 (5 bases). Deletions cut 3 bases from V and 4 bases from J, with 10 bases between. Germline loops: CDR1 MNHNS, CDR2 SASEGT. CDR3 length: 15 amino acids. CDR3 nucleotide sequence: TGTGCCAGCAGTGACAGGGCACCATATAATTCACCCCTCCACTTT. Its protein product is CASSDRAPYNSPLHF.

CDR3 sequence reads: CASSLSTEYNEQFF. The CDR3 DNA reads TGTGCCAGCAGCTTATCAACAGAATACAATGAGCAGTTCTTC. The gene calls are TRBV7-9 and TRBJ2-1, with unresolved D. This CDR3 is built from 14 residues. The V gene lost 2 bases and the J gene lost 4 bases, with 9 bases spanning the gap. CDR1 and CDR2 (germline): SEHNR, FQNEAQ (reference sequence).

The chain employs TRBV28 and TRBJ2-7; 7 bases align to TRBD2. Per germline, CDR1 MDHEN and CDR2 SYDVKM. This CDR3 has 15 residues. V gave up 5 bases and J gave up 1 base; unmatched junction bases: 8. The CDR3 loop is CASSPGTILSYEQYF. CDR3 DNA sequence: TGTGCCAGCAGTCCCGGGACTATCCTGTCCTACGAGCAGTACTTC.

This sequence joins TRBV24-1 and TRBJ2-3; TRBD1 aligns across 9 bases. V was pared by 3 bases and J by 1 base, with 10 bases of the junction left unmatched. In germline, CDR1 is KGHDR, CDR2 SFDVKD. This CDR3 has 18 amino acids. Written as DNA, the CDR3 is TGTGCCACCAGTGATACTACCGCTGACAGGGGGGGCACAGATACGCAGTATTTT. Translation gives CATSDTTADRGGTDTQYF.

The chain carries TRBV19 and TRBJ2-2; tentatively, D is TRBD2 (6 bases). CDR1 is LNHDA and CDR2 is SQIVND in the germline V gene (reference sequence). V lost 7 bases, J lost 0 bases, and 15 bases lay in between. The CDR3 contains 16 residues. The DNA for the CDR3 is TGTGCCAGTACCAATCGGGGACTCGCGAACACCGGGGAGCTGTTTTTT. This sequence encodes CASTNRGLANTGELFF.

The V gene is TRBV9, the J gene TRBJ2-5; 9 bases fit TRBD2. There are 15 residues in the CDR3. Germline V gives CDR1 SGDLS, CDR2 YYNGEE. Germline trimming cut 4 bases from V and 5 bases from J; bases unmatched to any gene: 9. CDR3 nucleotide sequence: TGTGCCAGCAGCCCAGCGGGGGGTGTATGGGAGACCCAGTACTTC. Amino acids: CASSPAGGVWETQYF.

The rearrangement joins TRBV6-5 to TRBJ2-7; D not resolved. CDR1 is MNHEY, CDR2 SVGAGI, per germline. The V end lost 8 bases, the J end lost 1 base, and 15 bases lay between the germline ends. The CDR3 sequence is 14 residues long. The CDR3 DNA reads TGTGCCAGCTTACCGAGCCTAGGATCCTACGAGCAGTACTTC. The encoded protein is CASLPSLGSYEQYF.

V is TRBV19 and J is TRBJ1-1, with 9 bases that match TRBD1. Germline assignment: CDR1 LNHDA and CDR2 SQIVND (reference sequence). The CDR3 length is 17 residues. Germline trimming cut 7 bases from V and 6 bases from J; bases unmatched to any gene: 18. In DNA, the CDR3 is TGTGCCAGTACCCTAGGGGGAACAGGGGGCCCAGGGGCTGAAGCTTTCTTT. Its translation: CASTLGGTGGPGAEAFF.